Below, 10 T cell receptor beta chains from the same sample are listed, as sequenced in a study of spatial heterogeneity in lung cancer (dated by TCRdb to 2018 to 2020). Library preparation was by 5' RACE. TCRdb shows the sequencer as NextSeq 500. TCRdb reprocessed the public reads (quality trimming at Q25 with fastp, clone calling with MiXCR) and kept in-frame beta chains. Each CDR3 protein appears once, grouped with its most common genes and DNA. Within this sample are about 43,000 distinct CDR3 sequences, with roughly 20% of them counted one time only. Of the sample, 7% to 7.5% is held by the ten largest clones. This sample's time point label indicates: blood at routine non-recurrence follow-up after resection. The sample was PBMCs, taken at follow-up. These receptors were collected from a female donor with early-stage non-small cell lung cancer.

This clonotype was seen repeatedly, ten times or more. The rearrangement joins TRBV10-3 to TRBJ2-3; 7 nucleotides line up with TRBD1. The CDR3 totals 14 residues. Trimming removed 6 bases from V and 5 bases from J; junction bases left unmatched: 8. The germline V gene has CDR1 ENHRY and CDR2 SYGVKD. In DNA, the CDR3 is TGTGCCATCAGAGAGGAGGCAGGGGGAGATACGCAGTATTTT. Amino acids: CAIREEAGGDTQYF.

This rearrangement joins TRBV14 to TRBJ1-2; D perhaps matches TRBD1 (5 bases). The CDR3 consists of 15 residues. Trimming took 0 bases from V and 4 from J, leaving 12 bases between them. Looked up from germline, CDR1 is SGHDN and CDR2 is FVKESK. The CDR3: CASSQELGLSYGYTF. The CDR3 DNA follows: TGTGCCAGCAGCCAAGAATTGGGGCTAAGCTATGGCTACACCTTC.

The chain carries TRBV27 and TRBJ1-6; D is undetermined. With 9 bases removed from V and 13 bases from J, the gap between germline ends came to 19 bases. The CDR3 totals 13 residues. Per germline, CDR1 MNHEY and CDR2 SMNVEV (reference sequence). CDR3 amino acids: CASQSGLIHPLHF. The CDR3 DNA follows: TGTGCCAGTCAGTCGGGCTTAATTCACCCCCTCCACTTT.

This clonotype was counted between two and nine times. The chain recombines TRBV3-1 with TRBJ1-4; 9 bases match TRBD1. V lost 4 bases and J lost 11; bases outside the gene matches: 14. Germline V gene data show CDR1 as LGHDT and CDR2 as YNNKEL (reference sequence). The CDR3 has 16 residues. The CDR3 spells CASSRRSRDRDMKLFF. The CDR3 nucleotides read TGTGCCAGCAGCCGAAGGAGTAGGGACAGGGACATGAAACTGTTTTTT.

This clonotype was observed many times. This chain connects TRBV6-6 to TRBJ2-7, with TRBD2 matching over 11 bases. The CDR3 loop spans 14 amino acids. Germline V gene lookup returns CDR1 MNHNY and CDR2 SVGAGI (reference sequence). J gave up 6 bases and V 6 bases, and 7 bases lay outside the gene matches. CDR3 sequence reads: CASRGTSGSTEQYF. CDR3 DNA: TGTGCCAGCAGAGGAACTAGCGGGAGCACCGAGCAGTACTTC.

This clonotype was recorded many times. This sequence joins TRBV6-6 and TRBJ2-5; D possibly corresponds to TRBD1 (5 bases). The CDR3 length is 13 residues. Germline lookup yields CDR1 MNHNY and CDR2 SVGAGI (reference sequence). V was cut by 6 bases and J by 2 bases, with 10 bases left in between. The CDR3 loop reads CASSASGQETQYF. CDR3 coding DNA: TGTGCCAGCAGCGCGTCAGGGCAAGAGACCCAGTACTTC.

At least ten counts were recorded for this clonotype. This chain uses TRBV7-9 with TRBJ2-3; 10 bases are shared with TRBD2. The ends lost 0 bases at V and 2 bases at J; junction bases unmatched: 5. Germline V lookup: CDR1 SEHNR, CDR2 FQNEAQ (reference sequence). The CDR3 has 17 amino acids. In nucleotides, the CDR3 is TGTGCCAGCAGCTTAGCCCTAGCGGGGGCCACCACAGATACGCAGTATTTT. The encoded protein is CASSLALAGATTDTQYF.

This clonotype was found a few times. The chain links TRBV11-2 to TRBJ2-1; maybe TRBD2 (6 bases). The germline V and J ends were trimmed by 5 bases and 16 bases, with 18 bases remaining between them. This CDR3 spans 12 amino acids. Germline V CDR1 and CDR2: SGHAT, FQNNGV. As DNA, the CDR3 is TGTGCCAGCAGCCCGGGGGTGGGAGTTCGATTCTTC. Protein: CASSPGVGVRFF.

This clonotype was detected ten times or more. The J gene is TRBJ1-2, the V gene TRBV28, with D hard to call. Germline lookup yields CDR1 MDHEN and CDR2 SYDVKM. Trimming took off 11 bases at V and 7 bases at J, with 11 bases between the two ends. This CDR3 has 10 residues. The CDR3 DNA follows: TGTGCCGTCCGGGGTGTTGGCTACACCTTC. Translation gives CAVRGVGYTF.

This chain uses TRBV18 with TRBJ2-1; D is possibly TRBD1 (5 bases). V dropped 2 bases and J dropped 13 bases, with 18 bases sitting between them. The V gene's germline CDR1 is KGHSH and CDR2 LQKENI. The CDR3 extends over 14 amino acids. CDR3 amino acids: CASSPGSSGQSQFF. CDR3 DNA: TGTGCCAGCTCACCAGGGTCTTCAGGACAAAGTCAGTTCTTC.